These T cell receptor beta chains were read from a single sample in a study of blood T cell repertoires in COVID-19. Here immunoSEQ multiplex PCR was the method, and the copy in TCRdb shows in-frame clones only, minus some. The sample gives over 140,000 clones, 60% to 80% of which show up once; about 2.9% is in the top ten. Sequenced input: PBMCs or T cells enriched from blood (not recorded which). The receptors stem from a woman aged 45-65 years who had recovered from COVID-19. Each CDR3 is given with its conserved first and last residue. A D gene is named only where the DNA matches it firmly. The size field is filled for only some rows; it gives once, few, many or a size class.

abundance: many; d_gene: TRBD2; j_gene: TRBJ2-3; v_gene: TRBV9; CDR3aa: CASSRTGTSGTTQYF; CDR3nt: TGTGCCAGCAGTCGCACCGGGACTAGCGGGACTACGCAGTATTTT
abundance: NA; d_gene: TRBD2; j_gene: TRBJ2-1; v_gene: TRBV7-3; CDR3aa: CASSSYTGTSNNEQFF; CDR3nt: TGTGCCAGCAGCTCGTATACCGGGACTAGCAATAATGAGCAGTTCTTC
abundance: once; d_gene: TRBD2; j_gene: TRBJ2-5; v_gene: TRBV25-1; CDR3aa: CASSEDRLAGVGETQYF; CDR3nt: TGTGCCAGCAGTGAAGACCGACTAGCGGGAGTTGGAGAGACCCAGTACTTC
abundance: NA; d_gene: TRBD1; j_gene: TRBJ1-2; v_gene: TRBV29-1; CDR3aa: CSVVSGGNYGYTF; CDR3nt: TGCAGCGTTGTATCAGGGGGTAACTATGGCTACACCTTC
abundance: NA; d_gene: TRBD2; j_gene: TRBJ2-3; v_gene: TRBV6-2/TRBV6-3; CDR3aa: CASSYWAGGPRDTDTQYF; CDR3nt: TGTGCCAGCAGTTACTGGGCGGGGGGTCCCAGAGACACAGATACGCAGTATTTT
abundance: NA; d_gene: NA; j_gene: TRBJ2-2; v_gene: TRBV6-5; CDR3aa: CASSPHQGTGELFF; CDR3nt: TGTGCCAGCAGTCCACACCAGGGGACCGGGGAGCTGTTTTTT
abundance: NA; d_gene: NA; j_gene: TRBJ2-3; v_gene: TRBV14; CDR3aa: CASSHERYTDTQYF; CDR3nt: TGTGCCAGCAGCCATGAGAGATACACAGATACGCAGTATTTT
abundance: NA; d_gene: NA; j_gene: TRBJ1-2; v_gene: TRBV25-1; CDR3aa: CASSDPGRQNYGYTF; CDR3nt: TGTGCCAGCAGTGACCCGGGAAGGCAAAACTATGGCTACACCTTC
abundance: NA; d_gene: NA; j_gene: TRBJ2-1; v_gene: TRBV7-8; CDR3aa: CASSPPGTRNEQFF; CDR3nt: TGTGCCAGCAGCCCGCCCGGGACTCGCAATGAGCAGTTCTTC
abundance: NA; d_gene: NA; j_gene: TRBJ2-5; v_gene: TRBV24-1; CDR3aa: CATSGSTGTQYF; CDR3nt: TGTGCCACCAGCGGTTCAACAGGGACCCAGTACTTC
abundance: NA; d_gene: NA; j_gene: TRBJ1-1; v_gene: TRBV10-2; CDR3aa: CASSKQENTEAFF; CDR3nt: TGCGCCAGCAGTAAACAGGAGAACACTGAAGCTTTCTTT
abundance: NA; d_gene: NA; j_gene: TRBJ1-2; v_gene: TRBV14; CDR3aa: CASSLEAGQLANYGYTF; CDR3nt: TGTGCCAGCAGCCTCGAGGCCGGACAGCTCGCTAACTATGGCTACACCTTC
abundance: NA; d_gene: NA; j_gene: TRBJ1-2; v_gene: TRBV6-5; CDR3aa: CAIHRGADYGYTF; CDR3nt: TGTGCCATCCACCGGGGGGCGGACTATGGCTACACCTTC
abundance: NA; d_gene: NA; j_gene: TRBJ2-6; v_gene: TRBV10-2; CDR3aa: CASSDRAGGSGANVLTF; CDR3nt: TGCGCCAGCAGTGATCGGGCCGGGGGCTCTGGGGCCAACGTCCTGACTTTC
abundance: NA; d_gene: NA; j_gene: TRBJ1-2; v_gene: TRBV28; CDR3aa: CASSLPGGPLFYGYTF; CDR3nt: TGTGCCAGCAGTTTACCCGGCGGTCCTTTATTTTATGGCTACACCTTC
abundance: NA; d_gene: NA; j_gene: TRBJ2-5; v_gene: TRBV3-1/TRBV3-2; CDR3aa: CASSQDLGRGKETQYF; CDR3nt: TGTGCCAGCAGCCAAGATCTGGGCAGGGGCAAAGAGACCCAGTACTTC
abundance: NA; d_gene: NA; j_gene: TRBJ2-7; v_gene: TRBV3-1/TRBV3-2; CDR3aa: CASSPARYASYEQYF; CDR3nt: TGTGCCAGCAGCCCCGCGCGGTATGCCTCCTACGAGCAGTACTTC
abundance: NA; d_gene: NA; j_gene: TRBJ1-3; v_gene: TRBV7-6; CDR3aa: CASSLGGLPGNTIYF; CDR3nt: TGTGCCAGCAGCTTAGGAGGGTTGCCTGGAAACACCATATATTTT
abundance: NA; d_gene: TRBD2; j_gene: TRBJ2-1; v_gene: TRBV7-9; CDR3aa: CASSHGLAAYNEQFF; CDR3nt: TGTGCCAGCAGCCACGGACTAGCCGCCTACAATGAGCAGTTCTTC
abundance: NA; d_gene: TRBD2; j_gene: TRBJ2-1; v_gene: TRBV6-1; CDR3aa: CASSEGVAGEQFF; CDR3nt: TGTGCCAGCAGTGAAGGAGTAGCGGGGGAGCAGTTCTTC
abundance: NA; d_gene: TRBD1; j_gene: TRBJ1-5; v_gene: TRBV6-5; CDR3aa: CASSSDRGLNQPQHF; CDR3nt: TGTGCCAGCAGCTCGGACAGGGGGCTCAATCAGCCCCAGCATTTT
abundance: NA; d_gene: TRBD1; j_gene: TRBJ1-6; v_gene: TRBV2; CDR3aa: CASRGQGYNSPLHF; CDR3nt: TGTGCCAGCAGGGGACAGGGGTACAATTCACCCCTCCACTTT
abundance: NA; d_gene: NA; j_gene: TRBJ1-2; v_gene: TRBV28; CDR3aa: CASMGGGSNYGYTF; CDR3nt: TGTGCCAGCATGGGCGGGGGGTCTAACTATGGCTACACCTTC
abundance: NA; d_gene: NA; j_gene: TRBJ1-6; v_gene: TRBV7-9; CDR3aa: CASSTRGNSPLHF; CDR3nt: TGTGCCAGCAGTACCAGAGGAAATTCACCCCTCCACTTT
abundance: NA; d_gene: NA; j_gene: TRBJ2-1; v_gene: TRBV2; CDR3aa: CASNGFSPNEQFF; CDR3nt: TGTGCCAGCAACGGGTTCTCACCCAATGAGCAGTTCTTC
abundance: few; d_gene: NA; j_gene: TRBJ2-7; v_gene: TRBV29-1; CDR3aa: CSVETDLSYEQYF; CDR3nt: TGCAGCGTTGAAACAGACCTATCCTACGAGCAGTACTTC
abundance: NA; d_gene: NA; j_gene: TRBJ1-5; v_gene: TRBV2; CDR3aa: CASRVGSLSNQPQHF; CDR3nt: TGTGCCAGCAGAGTGGGGAGTCTTAGCAATCAGCCCCAGCATTTT
abundance: many; d_gene: NA; j_gene: TRBJ1-4; v_gene: TRBV29-1; CDR3aa: CSVEVPGTNEKLFF; CDR3nt: TGCAGCGTTGAGGTCCCGGGGACTAATGAAAAACTGTTTTTT
abundance: few; d_gene: NA; j_gene: TRBJ1-2; v_gene: TRBV2; CDR3aa: CASTRRTEDYGYTF; CDR3nt: TGTGCCAGCACCCGAAGGACTGAGGACTATGGCTACACCTTC
abundance: NA; d_gene: NA; j_gene: TRBJ2-7; v_gene: TRBV11-3; CDR3aa: CASSPPRGPGAPYEQYF; CDR3nt: TGTGCCAGCAGCCCACCTAGGGGCCCAGGGGCCCCCTACGAGCAGTACTTC
abundance: NA; d_gene: NA; j_gene: TRBJ1-1; v_gene: TRBV7-9; CDR3aa: CASSFARGRTEAFF; CDR3nt: TGTGCCAGCAGCTTCGCACGGGGGAGGACTGAAGCTTTCTTT
abundance: NA; d_gene: TRBD1; j_gene: TRBJ1-5; v_gene: TRBV3-1/TRBV3-2; CDR3aa: CASSQGQQNQPQHF; CDR3nt: TGTGCCAGCAGCCAGGGACAGCAAAATCAGCCCCAGCATTTT
abundance: NA; d_gene: NA; j_gene: TRBJ1-5; v_gene: TRBV10-3; CDR3aa: CAIGIKEDQPQHF; CDR3nt: TGTGCCATCGGCATCAAGGAGGATCAGCCCCAGCATTTT
abundance: once; d_gene: NA; j_gene: TRBJ1-1; v_gene: TRBV3-1/TRBV3-2; CDR3aa: CASSQVGSVNTEAFF; CDR3nt: TGTGCCAGCAGCCAAGTGGGCAGTGTGAACACTGAAGCTTTCTTT
abundance: NA; d_gene: NA; j_gene: TRBJ1-1; v_gene: TRBV12-3/TRBV12-4; CDR3aa: CASSPEEVEAFF; CDR3nt: TGTGCCAGCAGCCCTGAGGAGGTTGAAGCTTTCTTT